This T cell receptor beta chain was sequenced in a study of T cells after posttransplantation cyclophosphamide. General study points: Skin or GI-infiltrating T cells shared few TRB sequences with blood. Recipient CMV seropositivity and CMV reactivation strongly tracked TRB clonality. Donor CD8+ memory clones often dominated recipient blood repertoires at later times.

The repertoire was sequenced with immunoSEQ multiplex PCR; TCRdb's copy has only in-frame clones and lacks some. The sample contains approximately 21,000 clones, approximately 86% of which appear only once. To note about this clone: The target antigen is unknown.

Controls had myeloablative marrow grafts with methotrexate and calcineurin inhibitor, sampled at 1 year. Trimming removed 5 bases from V and 4 bases from J; junction bases left unmatched: 14. This CDR3 has 17 amino acids. CDR1 is SGHAT, CDR2 FQNNGV, per germline. Specimen: PBMCs, collected roughly a year after allogeneic stem cell transplant with calcineurin inhibitor and methotrexate. The chain carries TRBV11-2 and TRBJ2-3, with 8 nucleotides matching TRBD2. This clonotype was sampled from a female patient between 30 and 40 years old who received an allogeneic stem cell transplant from an unrelated donor, was CMV-positive, and had acute and chronic GVHD. Some T cells could come from the graft donor. The CDR3 region is CASSLLNPGLEPDTQYF. The CDR3 bases are TGTGCCAGCAGCCTCCTCAATCCGGGACTAGAGCCAGATACGCAGTATTTT.